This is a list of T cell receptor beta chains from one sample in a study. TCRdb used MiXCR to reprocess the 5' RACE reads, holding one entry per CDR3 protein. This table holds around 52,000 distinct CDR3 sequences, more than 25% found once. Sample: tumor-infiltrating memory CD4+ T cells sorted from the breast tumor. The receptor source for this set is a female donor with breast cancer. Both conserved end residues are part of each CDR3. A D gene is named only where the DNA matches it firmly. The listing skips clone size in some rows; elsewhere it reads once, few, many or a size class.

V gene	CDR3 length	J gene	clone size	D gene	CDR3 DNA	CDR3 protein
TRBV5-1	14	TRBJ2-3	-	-	TGCGCCAGCAGCTTGGATCCCTACACAGATACGCAGTATTTT	CASSLDPYTDTQYF
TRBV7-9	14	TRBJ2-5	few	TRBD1	TGTGCCACCTCAGACAGGGGATGGGGAGAGACCCAGTACTTC	CATSDRGWGETQYF
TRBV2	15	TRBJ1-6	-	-	TGTGCCAGCAGTGGGGGGGGCAGGTCACATTCACCCCTCCACTTT	CASSGGGRSHSPLHF
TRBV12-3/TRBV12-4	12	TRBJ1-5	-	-	TGTGCCAGCAAGAGGGCTAATCAGCCCCAGCATTTT	CASKRANQPQHF
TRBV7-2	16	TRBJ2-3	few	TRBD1	TGTGCCAGCAGCTTGGGGACAGGGTATGGCACAGATACGCAGTATTTT	CASSLGTGYGTDTQYF
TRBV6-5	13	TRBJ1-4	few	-	TGTGCCAGCAGTTACCGAATTCGGGAAAAACTGTTTTTT	CASSYRIREKLFF
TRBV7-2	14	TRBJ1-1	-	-	TGTGCCAGCAGCTTTAACAGGCGGGACACTGAAGCTTTCTTT	CASSFNRRDTEAFF
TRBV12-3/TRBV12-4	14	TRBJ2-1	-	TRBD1	TGTGCCAGCAGCCCGGGACAGGGTCTCCCCGAGCAGTGCTTC	CASSPGQGLPEQCF
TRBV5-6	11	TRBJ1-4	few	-	TGTGCCAGCAGCCGAGTGGGAAAACTGTCTTTT	CASSRVGKLSF
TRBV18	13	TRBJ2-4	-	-	TGTGCCAGCTCACCTTCTCAGGAAGACATTCAGTACTTC	CASSPSQEDIQYF
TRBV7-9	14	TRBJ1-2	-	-	TGTGCCAGCAGCTCCCTGACAGTTAACTATGGCTACACCTTC	CASSSLTVNYGYTF
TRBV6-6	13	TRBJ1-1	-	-	TGTGCCAGCGGCCACGATGTGAACACTGAAGCTTTCTTT	CASGHDVNTEAFF
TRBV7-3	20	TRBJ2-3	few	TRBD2	TGTGCCAGCAGCCGCACGCCTCTGGGGCGGGAGGGCCGGGTCACAGATACGCAGTATTTT	CASSRTPLGREGRVTDTQYF
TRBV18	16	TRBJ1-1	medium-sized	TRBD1	TGTGCCAGCTCACCAAGGGGACAGGGTTCGAACACTGAAGCTTTCTTT	CASSPRGQGSNTEAFF
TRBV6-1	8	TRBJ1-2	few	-	TGTGCCAGCGCTGGCTACACCTTC	CASAGYTF
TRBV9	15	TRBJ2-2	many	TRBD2	TGTGCCAGCAGCCTCACCAACGGGGGGAGCGGGGAGCTGTTTTTT	CASSLTNGGSGELFF
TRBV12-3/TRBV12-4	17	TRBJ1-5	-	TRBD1	TGTGCCAGCAGTTGGGGACAGGGTGGGGGGTCCAATCAGCCCCAGCATTTT	CASSWGQGGGSNQPQHF
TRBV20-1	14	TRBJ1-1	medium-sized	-	TGCAGTGCTAGAGTTCACTCCTTGAACACTGAAGCTTTCTTT	CSARVHSLNTEAFF
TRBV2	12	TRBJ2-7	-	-	TGTGCCAGCAGGCTCGATCAGGACGAGCAGTACTTC	CASRLDQDEQYF
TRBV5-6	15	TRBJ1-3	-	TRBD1	TGTGCCAGCAGCGACAGGGAGAGCTCTGGAAACACCATATATTTT	CASSDRESSGNTIYF
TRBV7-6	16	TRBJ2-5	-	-	TGTGCCAGCAGCTTAAGGTTTGCCGGCGGGCGAGAGACCCAGTACTTC	CASSLRFAGGRETQYF
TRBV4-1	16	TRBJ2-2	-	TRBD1	TGCGCCAGCAGCCTACAGGGGGTGGCGAACACCGGGGAGCTGTTTTTT	CASSLQGVANTGELFF
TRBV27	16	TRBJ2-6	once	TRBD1	TGTGCCAGCAGTAAACAGACAGGGACCGGGGCCAACGTCCTGACTTTC	CASSKQTGTGANVLTF
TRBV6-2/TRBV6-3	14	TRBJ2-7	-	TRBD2	TGTGCCAATACCCTAGCGGGGGGCCCCTACGAACAGTACTTC	CANTLAGGPYEQYF
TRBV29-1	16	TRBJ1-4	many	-	TGCAGCGTTGATTCCGAGAGGGGAGGGGCTGGTGAAAAACTGTTTTTT	CSVDSERGGAGEKLFF
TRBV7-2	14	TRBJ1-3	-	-	TGTGCCAGCAGCTTAAGCGGGGGGAGAAACACCATATATTTT	CASSLSGGRNTIYF
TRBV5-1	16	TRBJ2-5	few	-	TGCGCCAGCAGCTTGGTATTGGGGCGGCAGCAAGAGACCCAGTACTTC	CASSLVLGRQQETQYF
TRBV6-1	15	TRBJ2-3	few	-	TGTGCCAGCAGTGAAACGTTGTCTCGCACAGATACGCAGTATTTT	CASSETLSRTDTQYF
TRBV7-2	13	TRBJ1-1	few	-	TGTGCCAGCAGCTTTGGATGGAACACTGAAGCTTTCTTT	CASSFGWNTEAFF